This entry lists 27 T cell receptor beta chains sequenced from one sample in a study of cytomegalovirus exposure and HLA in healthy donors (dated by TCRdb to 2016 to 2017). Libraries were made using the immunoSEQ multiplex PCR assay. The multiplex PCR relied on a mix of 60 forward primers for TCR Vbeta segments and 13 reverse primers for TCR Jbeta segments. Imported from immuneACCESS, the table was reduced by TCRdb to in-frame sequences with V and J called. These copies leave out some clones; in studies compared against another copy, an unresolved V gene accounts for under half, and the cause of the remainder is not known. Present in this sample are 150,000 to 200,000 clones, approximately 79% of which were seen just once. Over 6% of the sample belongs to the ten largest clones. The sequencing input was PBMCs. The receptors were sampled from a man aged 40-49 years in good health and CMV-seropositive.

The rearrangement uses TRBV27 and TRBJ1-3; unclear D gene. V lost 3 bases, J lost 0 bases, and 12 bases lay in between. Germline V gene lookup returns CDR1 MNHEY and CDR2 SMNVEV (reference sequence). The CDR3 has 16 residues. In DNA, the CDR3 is TGTGCCAGCAGTTTGACACCTTTTAGCTCTGGAAACACCATATATTTT. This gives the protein CASSLTPFSSGNTIYF.

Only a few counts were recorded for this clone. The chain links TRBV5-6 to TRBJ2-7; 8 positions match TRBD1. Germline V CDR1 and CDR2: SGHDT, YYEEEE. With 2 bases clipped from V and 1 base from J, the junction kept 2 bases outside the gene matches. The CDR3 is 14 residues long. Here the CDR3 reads CASSFTGGSYEQYF. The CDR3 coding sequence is TGTGCCAGCAGCTTCACAGGGGGGTCCTACGAGCAGTACTTC.

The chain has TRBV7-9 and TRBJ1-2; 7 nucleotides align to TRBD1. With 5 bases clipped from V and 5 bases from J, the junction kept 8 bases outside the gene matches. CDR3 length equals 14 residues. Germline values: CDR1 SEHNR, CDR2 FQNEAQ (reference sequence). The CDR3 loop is CASSPPGTAYGYTF. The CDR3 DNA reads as TGTGCCAGCAGCCCCCCCGGGACAGCTTATGGCTACACCTTC.

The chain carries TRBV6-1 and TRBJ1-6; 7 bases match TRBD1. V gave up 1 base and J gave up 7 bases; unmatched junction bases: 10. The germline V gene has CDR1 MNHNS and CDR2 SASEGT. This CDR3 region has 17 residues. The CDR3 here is CASSEVSRDSGNSPLHF. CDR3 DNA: TGTGCCAGCAGTGAAGTCTCCCGGGACAGTGGCAATTCACCCCTCCACTTT.

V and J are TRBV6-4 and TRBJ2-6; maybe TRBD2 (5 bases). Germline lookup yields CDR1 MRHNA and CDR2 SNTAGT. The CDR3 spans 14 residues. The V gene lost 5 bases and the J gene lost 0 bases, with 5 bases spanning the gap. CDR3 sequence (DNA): TGTGCCAGCAGTCGGGACTCTGGGGCCAACGTCCTGACTTTC. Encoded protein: CASSRDSGANVLTF.

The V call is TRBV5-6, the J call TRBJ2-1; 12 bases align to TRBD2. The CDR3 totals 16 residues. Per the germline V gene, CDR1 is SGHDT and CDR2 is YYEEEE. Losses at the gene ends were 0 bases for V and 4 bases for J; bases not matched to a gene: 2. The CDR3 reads CASSLGTSGAYNEQFF. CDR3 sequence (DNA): TGTGCCAGCAGCTTGGGGACTAGCGGGGCATACAATGAGCAGTTCTTC.

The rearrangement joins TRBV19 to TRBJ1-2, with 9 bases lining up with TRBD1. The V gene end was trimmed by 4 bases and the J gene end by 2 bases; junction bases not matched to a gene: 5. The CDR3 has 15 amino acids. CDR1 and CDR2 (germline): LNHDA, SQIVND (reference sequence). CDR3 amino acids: CASSTGTGKNYGYTF. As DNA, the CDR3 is TGTGCCAGTAGTACCGGGACAGGGAAGAACTATGGCTACACCTTC.

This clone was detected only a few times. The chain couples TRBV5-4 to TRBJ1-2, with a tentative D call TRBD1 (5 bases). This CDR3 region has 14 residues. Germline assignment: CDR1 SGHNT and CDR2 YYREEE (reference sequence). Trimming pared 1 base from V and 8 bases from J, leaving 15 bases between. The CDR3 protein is CASSLTGAPRGYTF. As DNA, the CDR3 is TGTGCCAGCAGCTTGACAGGAGCTCCGAGGGGCTACACCTTC.

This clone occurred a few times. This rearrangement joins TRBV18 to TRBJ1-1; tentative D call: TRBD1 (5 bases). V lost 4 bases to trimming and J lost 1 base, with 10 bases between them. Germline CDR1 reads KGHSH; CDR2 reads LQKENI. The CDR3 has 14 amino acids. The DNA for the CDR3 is TGTGCCAGCTCACAATGGGGGGGGAACACTGAAGCTTTCTTT. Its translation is CASSQWGGNTEAFF.

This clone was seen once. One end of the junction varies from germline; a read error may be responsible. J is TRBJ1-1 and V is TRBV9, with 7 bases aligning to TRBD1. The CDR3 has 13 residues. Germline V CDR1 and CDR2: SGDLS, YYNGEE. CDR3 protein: CASSVGGGGRAFF. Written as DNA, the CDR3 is TGTGCTAGCAGCGTAGGAGGGGGCGGTCGGGCTTTCTTT.

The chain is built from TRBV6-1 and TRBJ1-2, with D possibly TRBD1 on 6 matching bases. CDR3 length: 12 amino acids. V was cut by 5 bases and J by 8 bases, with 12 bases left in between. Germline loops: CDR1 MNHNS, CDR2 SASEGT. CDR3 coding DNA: TGTGCCAGCAGTTGGGACATGCGCGGCTACACCTTC. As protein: CASSWDMRGYTF.

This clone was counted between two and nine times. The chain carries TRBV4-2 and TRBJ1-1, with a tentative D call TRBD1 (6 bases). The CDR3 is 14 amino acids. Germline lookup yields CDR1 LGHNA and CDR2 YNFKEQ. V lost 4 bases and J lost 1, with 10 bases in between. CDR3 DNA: TGTGCCAGCAGCCGGACAGATGGGAACACTGAAGCTTTCTTT. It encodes CASSRTDGNTEAFF.

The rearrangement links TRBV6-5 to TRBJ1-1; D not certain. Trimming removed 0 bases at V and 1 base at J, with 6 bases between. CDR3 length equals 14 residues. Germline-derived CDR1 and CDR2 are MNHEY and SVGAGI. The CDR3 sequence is CASSYSAANTEAFF. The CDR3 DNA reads TGTGCCAGCAGTTACTCGGCGGCGAACACTGAAGCTTTCTTT.

CDR3 in DNA: TGCGCCAGCAGCCAAGAGAGGTTAAGTTCACCCCTCCACTTT. The encoded protein is CASSQERLSSPLHF. The chain recombines TRBV4-1 with TRBJ1-6; D unresolved. Germline V gives CDR1 MGHRA, CDR2 YSYEKL. The CDR3 has 14 residues. With 0 bases removed from V and 9 bases from J, the gap between germline ends came to 9 bases.

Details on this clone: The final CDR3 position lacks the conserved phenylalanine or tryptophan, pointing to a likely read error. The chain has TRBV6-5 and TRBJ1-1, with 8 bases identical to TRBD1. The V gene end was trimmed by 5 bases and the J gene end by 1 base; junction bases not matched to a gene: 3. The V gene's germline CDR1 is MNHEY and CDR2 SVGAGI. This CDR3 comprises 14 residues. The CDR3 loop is CASSPGQGNTEAFL. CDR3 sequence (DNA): TGTGCCAGCAGTCCCGGACAGGGGAACACTGAAGCTTTCCTT.

The CDR3 DNA sequence: TGCGCCAGCAGCTGGACTAGCGGGGGGAACAATGAGCAGTTCTTC. Protein sequence: CASSWTSGGNNEQFF. This chain connects TRBV5-1 to TRBJ2-1; 14 nucleotides line up with TRBD2. The V gene end was trimmed by 3 bases and the J gene end by 5 bases; junction bases not matched to a gene: 1. The CDR3 is 15 residues long. The germline V gene has CDR1 SGHRS and CDR2 YFSETQ.

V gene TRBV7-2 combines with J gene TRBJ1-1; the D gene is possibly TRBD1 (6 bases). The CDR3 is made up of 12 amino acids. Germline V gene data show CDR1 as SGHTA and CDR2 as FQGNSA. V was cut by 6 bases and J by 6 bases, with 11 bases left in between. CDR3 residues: CASSPDRPEAFF. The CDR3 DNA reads TGTGCCAGCAGTCCGGACAGACCTGAAGCTTTCTTT.

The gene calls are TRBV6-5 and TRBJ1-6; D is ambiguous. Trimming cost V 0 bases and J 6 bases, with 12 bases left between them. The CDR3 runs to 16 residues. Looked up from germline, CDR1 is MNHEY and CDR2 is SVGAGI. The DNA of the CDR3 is TGTGCCAGCAGTTACTCTGAGGGTGTTACTAATTCACCCCTCCACTTT. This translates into CASSYSEGVTNSPLHF.

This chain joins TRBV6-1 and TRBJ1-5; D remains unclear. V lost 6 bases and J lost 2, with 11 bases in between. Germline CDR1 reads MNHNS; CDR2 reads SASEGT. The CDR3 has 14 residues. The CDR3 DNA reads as TGTGCCAGCAGGGTTTGGGAGCGCAATCAGCCCCAGCATTTT. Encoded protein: CASRVWERNQPQHF.

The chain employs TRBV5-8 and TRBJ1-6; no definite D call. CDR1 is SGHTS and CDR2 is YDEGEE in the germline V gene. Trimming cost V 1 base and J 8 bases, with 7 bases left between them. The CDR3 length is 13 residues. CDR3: CASSLSLDSPLHF. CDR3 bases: TGTGCCAGCAGCTTGTCACTGGATTCACCCCTCCACTTT.

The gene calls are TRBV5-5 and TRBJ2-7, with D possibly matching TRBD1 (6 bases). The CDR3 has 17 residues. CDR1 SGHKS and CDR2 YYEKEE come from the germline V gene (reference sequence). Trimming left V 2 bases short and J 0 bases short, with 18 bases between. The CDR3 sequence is CASSFRAGQGPSYEQYF. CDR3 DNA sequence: TGTGCCAGCAGCTTTAGGGCTGGCCAGGGGCCCTCCTACGAGCAGTACTTC.

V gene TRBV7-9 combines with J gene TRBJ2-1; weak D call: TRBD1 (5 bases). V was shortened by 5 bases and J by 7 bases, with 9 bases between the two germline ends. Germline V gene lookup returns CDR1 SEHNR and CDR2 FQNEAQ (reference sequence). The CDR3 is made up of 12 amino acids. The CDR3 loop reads CASSRPGNEQFF. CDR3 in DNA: TGTGCCAGCAGCCGCCCAGGGAATGAGCAGTTCTTC.

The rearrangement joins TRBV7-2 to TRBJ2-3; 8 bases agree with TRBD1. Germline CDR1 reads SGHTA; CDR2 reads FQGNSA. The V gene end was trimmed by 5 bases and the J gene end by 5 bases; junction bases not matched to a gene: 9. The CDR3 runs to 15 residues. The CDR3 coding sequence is TGTGCCAGCAGCGCTGGACAGGGAGGCATAGATACGCAGTATTTT. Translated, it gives CASSAGQGGIDTQYF.

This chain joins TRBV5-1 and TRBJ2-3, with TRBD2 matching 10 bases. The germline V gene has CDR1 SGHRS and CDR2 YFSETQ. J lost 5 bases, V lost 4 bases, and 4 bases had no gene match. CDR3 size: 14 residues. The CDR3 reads CASSPSSGGDTQYF. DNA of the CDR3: TGCGCCAGCAGCCCCTCTAGCGGGGGAGATACGCAGTATTTT.

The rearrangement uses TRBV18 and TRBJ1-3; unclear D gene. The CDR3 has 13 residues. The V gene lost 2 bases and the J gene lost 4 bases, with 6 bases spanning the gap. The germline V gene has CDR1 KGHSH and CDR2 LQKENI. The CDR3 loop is CASSPTEGNTIYF. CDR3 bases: TGTGCCAGCTCACCAACTGAAGGAAACACCATATATTTT.

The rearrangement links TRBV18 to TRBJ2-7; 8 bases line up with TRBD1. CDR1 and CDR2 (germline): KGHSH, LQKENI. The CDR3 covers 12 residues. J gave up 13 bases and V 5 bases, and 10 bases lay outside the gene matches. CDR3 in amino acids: CASSAGTGDEYF. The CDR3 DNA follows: TGTGCCAGCTCAGCCGGGACAGGAGATGAATACTTC.

The CDR3 spells CASSPLAGGLFYEQYF. CDR3 nucleotides: TGTGCCAGCAGCCCCCTAGCGGGGGGCCTCTTCTACGAGCAGTACTTC. The V and J genes are TRBV9 and TRBJ2-7; TRBD2 aligns across 11 bases. V was clipped by 4 bases and J by 3 bases; unmatched bases: 9. Looked up from germline, CDR1 is SGDLS and CDR2 is YYNGEE. This CDR3 contains 16 residues.